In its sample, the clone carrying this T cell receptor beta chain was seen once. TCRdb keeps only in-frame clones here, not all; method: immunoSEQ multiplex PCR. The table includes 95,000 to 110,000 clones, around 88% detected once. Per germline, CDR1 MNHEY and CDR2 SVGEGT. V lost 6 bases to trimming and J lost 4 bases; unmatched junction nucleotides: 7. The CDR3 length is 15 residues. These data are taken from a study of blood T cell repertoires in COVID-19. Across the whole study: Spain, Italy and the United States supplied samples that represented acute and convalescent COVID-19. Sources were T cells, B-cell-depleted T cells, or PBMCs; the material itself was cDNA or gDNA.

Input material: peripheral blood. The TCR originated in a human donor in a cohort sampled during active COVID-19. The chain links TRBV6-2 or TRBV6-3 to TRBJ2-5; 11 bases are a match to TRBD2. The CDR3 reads CASSTPGLAGETQYF. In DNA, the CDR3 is TGTGCCAGCAGCACCCCAGGACTAGCGGGAGAGACCCAGTACTTC.